Listed here is a single TCR beta chain. Its cognate antigen is unknown. The CDR3 runs 12 residues. The V gene's germline CDR1 is GTSNPN and CDR2 SVGIG (reference sequence). Trimming cost V 2 bases and J 4 bases, with 8 bases left between them. The primer mix had 60 Vbeta and 13 Jbeta primers. Assay used: immunoSEQ multiplex PCR; TCRdb lists only in-frame clones, some missing. The sample carries 200,000 to 250,000 clones, nearly 80% recorded once. This specimen belongs to a study of cytomegalovirus exposure and HLA in healthy donors. Notes on the study in general: Most likely, a cluster of highly shared sequence variants arose as a sequencing artifact. Presence/absence analyses rested on an assumption that sequencing depth was roughly uniform across donors. Further analysis was carried out later, and it showed several of the most significant clusters appearing linked to common viral pathogens.

The receptor's source is a young man in good health and CMV-seronegative. The chain is built from TRBV30 and TRBJ1-2, with D perhaps matching TRBD1 (6 bases). Sample: PBMCs. The CDR3 here is CAWSNRAYGYTF. CDR3 coding DNA: TGTGCCTGGAGTAACAGGGCCTATGGCTACACCTTC.